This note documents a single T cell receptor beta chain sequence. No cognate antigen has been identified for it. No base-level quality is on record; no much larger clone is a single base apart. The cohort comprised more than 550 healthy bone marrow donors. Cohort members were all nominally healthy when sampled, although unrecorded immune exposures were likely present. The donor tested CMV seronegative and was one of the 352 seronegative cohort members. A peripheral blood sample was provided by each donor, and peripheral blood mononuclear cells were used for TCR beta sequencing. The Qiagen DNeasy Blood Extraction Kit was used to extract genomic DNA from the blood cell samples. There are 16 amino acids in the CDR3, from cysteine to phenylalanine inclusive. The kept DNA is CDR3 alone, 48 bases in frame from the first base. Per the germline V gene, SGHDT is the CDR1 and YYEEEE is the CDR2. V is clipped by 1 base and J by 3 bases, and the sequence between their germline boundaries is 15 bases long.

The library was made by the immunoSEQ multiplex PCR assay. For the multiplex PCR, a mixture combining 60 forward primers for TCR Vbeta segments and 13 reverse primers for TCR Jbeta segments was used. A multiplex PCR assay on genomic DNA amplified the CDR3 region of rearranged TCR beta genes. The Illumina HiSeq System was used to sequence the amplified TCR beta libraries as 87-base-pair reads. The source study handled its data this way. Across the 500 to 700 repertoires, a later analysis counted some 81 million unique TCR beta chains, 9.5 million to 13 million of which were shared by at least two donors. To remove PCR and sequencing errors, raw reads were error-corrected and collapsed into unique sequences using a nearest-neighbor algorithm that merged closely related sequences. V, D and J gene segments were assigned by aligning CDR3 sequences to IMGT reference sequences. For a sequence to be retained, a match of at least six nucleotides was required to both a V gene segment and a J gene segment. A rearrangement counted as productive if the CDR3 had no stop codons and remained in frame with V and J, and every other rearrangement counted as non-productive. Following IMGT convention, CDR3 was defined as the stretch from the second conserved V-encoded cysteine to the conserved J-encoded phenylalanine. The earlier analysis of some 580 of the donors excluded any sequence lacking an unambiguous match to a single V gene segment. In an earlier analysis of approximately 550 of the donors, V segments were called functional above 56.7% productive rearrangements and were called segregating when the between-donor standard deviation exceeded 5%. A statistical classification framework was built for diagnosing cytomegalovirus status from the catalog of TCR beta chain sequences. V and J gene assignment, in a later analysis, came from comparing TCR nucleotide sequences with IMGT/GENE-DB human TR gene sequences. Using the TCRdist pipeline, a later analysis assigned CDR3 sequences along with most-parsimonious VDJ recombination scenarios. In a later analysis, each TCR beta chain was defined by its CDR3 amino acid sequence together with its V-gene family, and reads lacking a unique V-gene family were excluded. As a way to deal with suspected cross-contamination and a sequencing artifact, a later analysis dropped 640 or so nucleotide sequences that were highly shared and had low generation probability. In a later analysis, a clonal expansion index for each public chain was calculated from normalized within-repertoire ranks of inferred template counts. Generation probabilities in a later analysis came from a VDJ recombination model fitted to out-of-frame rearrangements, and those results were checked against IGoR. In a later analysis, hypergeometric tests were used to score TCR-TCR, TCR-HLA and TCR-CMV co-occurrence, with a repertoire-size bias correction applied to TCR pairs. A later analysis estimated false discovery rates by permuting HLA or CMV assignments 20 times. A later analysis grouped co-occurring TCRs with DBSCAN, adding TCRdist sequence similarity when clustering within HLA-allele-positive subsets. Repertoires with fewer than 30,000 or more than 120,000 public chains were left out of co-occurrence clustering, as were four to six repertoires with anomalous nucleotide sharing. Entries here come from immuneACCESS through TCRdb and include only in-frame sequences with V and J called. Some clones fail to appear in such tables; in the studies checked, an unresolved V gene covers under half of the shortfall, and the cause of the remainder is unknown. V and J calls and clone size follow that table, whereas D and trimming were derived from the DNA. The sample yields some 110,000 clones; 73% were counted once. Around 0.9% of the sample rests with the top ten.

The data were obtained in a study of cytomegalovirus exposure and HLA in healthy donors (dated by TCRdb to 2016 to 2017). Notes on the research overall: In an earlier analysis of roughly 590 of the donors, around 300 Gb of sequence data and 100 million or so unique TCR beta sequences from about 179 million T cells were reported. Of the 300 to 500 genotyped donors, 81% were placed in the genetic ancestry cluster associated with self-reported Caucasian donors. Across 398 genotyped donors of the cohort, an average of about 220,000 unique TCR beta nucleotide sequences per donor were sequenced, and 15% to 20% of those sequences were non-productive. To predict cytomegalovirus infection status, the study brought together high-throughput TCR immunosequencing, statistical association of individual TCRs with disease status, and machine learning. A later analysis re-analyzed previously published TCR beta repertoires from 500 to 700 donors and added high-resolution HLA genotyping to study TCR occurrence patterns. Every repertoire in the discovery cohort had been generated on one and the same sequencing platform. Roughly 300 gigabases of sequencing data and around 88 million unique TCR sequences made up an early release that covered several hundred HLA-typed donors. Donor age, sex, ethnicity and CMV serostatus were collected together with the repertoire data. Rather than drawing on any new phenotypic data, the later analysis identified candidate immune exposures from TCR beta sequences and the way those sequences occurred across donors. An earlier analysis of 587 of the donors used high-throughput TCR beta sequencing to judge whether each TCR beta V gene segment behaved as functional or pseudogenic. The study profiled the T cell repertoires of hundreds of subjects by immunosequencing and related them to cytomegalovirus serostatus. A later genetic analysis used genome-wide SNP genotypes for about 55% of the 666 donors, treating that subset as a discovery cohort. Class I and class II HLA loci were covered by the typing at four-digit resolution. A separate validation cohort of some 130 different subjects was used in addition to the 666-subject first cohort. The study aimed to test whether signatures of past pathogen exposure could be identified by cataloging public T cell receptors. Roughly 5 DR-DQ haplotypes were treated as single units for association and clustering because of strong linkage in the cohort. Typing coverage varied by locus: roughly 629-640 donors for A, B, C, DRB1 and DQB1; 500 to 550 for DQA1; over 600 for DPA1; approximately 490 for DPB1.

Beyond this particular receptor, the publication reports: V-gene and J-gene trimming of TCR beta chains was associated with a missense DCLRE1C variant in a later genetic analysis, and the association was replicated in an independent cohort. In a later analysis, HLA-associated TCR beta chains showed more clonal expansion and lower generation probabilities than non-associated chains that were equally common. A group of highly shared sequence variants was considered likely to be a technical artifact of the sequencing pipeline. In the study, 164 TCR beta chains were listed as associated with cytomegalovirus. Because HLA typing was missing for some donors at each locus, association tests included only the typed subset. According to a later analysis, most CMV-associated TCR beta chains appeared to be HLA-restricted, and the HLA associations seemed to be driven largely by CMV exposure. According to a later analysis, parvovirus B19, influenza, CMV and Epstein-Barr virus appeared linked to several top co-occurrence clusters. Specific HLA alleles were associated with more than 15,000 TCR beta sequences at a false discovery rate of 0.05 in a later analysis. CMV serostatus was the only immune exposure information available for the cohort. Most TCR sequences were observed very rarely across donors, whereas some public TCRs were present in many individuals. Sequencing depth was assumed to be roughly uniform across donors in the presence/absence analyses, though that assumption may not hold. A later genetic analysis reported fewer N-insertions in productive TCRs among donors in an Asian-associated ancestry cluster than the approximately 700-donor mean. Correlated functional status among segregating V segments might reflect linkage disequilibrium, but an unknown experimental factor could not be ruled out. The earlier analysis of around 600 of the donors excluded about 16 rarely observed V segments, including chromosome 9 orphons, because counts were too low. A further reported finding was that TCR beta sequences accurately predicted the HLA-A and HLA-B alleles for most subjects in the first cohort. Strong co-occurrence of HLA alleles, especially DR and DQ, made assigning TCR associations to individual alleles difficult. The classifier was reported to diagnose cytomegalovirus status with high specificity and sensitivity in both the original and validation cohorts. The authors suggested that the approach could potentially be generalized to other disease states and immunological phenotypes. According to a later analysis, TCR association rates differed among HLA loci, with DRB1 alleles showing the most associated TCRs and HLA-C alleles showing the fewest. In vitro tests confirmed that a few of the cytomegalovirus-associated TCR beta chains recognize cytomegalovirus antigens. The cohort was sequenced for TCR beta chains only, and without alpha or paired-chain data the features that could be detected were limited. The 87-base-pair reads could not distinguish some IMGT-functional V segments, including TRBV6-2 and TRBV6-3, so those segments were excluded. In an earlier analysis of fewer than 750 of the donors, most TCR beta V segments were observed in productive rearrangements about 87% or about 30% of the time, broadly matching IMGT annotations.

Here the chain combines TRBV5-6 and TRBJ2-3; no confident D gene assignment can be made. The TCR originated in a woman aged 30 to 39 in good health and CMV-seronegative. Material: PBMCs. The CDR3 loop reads CASSLMKSRRTDTQYF. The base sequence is TGTGCCAGCAGCTTGATGAAGAGCCGTCGGACAGATACGCAGTATTTT.